This T cell receptor (beta chain) was sequenced in a study of T cell responses to AZD1222 COVID-19 vaccine. Germline CDR1 is SGHDT and CDR2 is YYEEEE. Trimming took 3 bases from V and 4 from J, leaving 13 bases between them. The CDR3 is 14 residues long. This clone turned up a few times. The antigen is undetermined. Sequencing was performed with immunoSEQ multiplex PCR; in TCRdb, only in-frame clones are kept and a portion is missing. This sample has approximately 100,000 clones, with around nine tenths found just once. Whole-study results and caveats: Close to half of all spike-specific TCRs reportedly target regions of the variants that are unmutated.

Specimen: peripheral blood, collected on day 0 of AZD1222 vaccination. This TCR came from an adult in good health. V gene TRBV5-6 combines with J gene TRBJ1-2, with D perhaps TRBD1 (5 bases). CDR3 nucleotide sequence: TGTGCCAGCAGCTATCAACAGGCTACCTATGGCTACACCTTC. Its protein product is CASSYQQATYGYTF.